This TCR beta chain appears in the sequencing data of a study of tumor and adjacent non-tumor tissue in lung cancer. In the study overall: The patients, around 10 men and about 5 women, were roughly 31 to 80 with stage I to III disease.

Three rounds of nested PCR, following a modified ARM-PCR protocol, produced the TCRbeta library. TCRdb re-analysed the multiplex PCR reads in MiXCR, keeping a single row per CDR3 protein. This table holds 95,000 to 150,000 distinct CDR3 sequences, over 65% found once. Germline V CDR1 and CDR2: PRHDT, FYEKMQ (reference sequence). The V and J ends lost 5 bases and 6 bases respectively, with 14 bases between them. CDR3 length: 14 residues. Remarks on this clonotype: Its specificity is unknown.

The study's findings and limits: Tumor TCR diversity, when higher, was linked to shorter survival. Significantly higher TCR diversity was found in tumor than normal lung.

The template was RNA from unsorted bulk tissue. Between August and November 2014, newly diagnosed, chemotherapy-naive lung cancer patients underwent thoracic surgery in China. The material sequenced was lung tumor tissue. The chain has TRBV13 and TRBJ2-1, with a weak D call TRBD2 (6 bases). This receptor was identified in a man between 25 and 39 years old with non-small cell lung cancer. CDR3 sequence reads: CASSLAQTCNEQFF. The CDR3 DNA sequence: TGTGCCAGCAGCCTAGCGCAGACCTGCAATGAGCAGTTCTTC.